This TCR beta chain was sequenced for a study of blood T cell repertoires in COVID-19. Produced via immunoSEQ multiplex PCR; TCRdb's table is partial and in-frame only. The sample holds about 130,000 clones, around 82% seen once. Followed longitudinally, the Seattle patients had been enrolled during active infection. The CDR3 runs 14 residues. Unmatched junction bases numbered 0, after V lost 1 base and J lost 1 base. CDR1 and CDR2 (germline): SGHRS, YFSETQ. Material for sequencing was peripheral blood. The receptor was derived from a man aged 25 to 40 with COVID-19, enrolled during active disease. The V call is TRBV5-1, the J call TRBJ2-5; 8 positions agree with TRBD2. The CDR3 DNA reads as TGCGCCAGCAGCTTGACTAGCGGCCAAGAGACCCAGTACTTC. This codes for CASSLTSGQETQYF. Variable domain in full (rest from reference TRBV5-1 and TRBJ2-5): KAGVTQTPRYLIKTRGQQVTLSCSPISGHRSVSWYQQTPGQGLQFLFEYFSETQRNKGNFPGRFSGRQFSNSRSEMNVSTLELGDSALYLCASSLTSGQETQYFGPGTRLLVL.